The rows below give T cell receptor beta chains drawn from one sample of a study of regulatory T cells in long-lasting Graves disease. TCRdb redid the calling of the multiplex PCR reads with MiXCR, one entry per CDR3 protein. The data hold hundreds of thousands of distinct CDR3 sequences, with around 15% observed a single time. The sample was also linked to a second study, of T cells in Graves' hyperthyroidism and ophthalmopathy.

Source: peripheral blood mononuclear cells (PBMCs), taken at new diagnosis, from a patient treated with antithyroid drugs. All receptors derive from a woman aged 25-40 years with Graves disease. CDR3s include the opening cysteine and the closing phenylalanine or tryptophan. Each record gives: CDR3 protein, CDR3 DNA, J gene, V gene, clone size, D gene. A D gene is named only where the DNA matches it firmly. Clone size is shown for a subset of rows, as once, few, many or a class of expanded clone.

CASSTSRAGVGVEQFF,TGTGCCAGCAGCACCTCTAGAGCGGGGGTTGGTGTTGAGCAGTTCTTC,TRBJ2-1,TRBV7-3,many,TRBD2
CASSYSMASGISDTQYF,TGTGCCAGCAGTTACTCGATGGCTAGCGGGATATCCGATACGCAGTATTTT,TRBJ2-3,TRBV6-5,few,TRBD2
CASSYEGKNTEAFF,TGTGCCAGCAGTTATGAGGGGAAGAACACTGAAGCTTTCTTT,TRBJ1-1,TRBV27,.,.
CASSARTGANVLTF,TGTGCCAGCAGTGCCCGAACTGGGGCCAACGTCCTGACTTTC,TRBJ2-6,TRBV12-3/TRBV12-4,.,.
CATSRVEGEQFF,TGTGCCACCAGCAGAGTGGAGGGTGAGCAGTTCTTC,TRBJ2-1,TRBV15,many,.
CASTLGNNSPLHF,TGCGCCAGCACGCTCGGGAATAATTCACCCCTCCACTTT,TRBJ1-6,TRBV10-2,few,.
CASSSTGGVGNTIYF,TGTGCCAGCAGTTCTACAGGGGGCGTCGGAAACACCATATATTTT,TRBJ1-3,TRBV27,many,TRBD1
CASRTGLAGGYNTQYF,TGTGCCAGCAGGACCGGACTAGCGGGAGGGTACAATACGCAGTATTTT,TRBJ2-3,TRBV6-1,many,TRBD2
CASSEFLGDYYNEQFF,TGCGCCAGCAGTGAGTTTTTGGGGGACTACTACAATGAGCAGTTCTTC,TRBJ2-1,TRBV10-1,.,TRBD2
CASSQWDRERNTQYF,TGTGCCAGCAGTCAATGGGACAGGGAAAGGAATACGCAGTATTTT,TRBJ2-3,TRBV28,.,TRBD1
CAWRRKGTANYGYTF,TGTGCCTGGAGGAGGAAGGGGACAGCTAACTATGGCTACACCTTC,TRBJ1-2,TRBV30,few,TRBD1
CASHKPPFPGANVLTF,TGTGCCAGCCACAAGCCACCGTTCCCTGGGGCCAACGTCCTGACTTTC,TRBJ2-6,TRBV6-1,few,.
CASSTRVVANYGYTF,TGTGCCAGCAGCACTCGGGTGGTTGCGAACTATGGCTACACCTTC,TRBJ1-2,TRBV7-9,many,.
CASRANTGELFF,TGCGCCAGCAGGGCGAACACCGGGGAGCTGTTTTTT,TRBJ2-2,TRBV10-1,few,.
CASSQTGDYGYTF,TGTGCCAGCAGTCAAACAGGGGACTATGGCTACACCTTC,TRBJ1-2,TRBV2,many,TRBD1
CASSPRREVEAEAFF,TGTGCCAGCAGCCCCCGCAGGGAGGTGGAGGCTGAAGCTTTCTTT,TRBJ1-1,TRBV12-3/TRBV12-4,many,.
CASSPRTNADTQYF,TGTGCCAGCTCACCCCGCACAAACGCAGATACGCAGTATTTT,TRBJ2-3,TRBV18,.,.
CSVVPTLAGSGYEQYF,TGCAGCGTTGTCCCCACGCTAGCGGGAAGTGGCTACGAGCAGTACTTC,TRBJ2-7,TRBV29-1,many,TRBD2
CASSKTSGTYEQYF,TGTGCCAGCAGCAAGACTAGCGGGACTTACGAGCAGTACTTC,TRBJ2-7,TRBV3-1,.,TRBD2
CASSPGQGAGEQYF,TGTGCCAGCAGCCCGGGACAGGGGGCAGGGGAGCAGTACTTC,TRBJ2-7,TRBV7-2,many,TRBD1
CASSPQGQGAADTQYF,TGTGCCAGCAGTCCCCAGGGACAGGGGGCGGCAGATACGCAGTATTTT,TRBJ2-3,TRBV28,.,TRBD1
CASSWGGPRNSPLHF,TGTGCCAGCAGTTGGGGGGGCCCGAGGAATTCACCCCTCCACTTT,TRBJ1-6,TRBV12-3/TRBV12-4,many,.
CASSLSSPSTDTQYF,TGTGCCAGCAGTTTAAGTAGTCCTAGCACCGATACGCAGTATTTT,TRBJ2-3,TRBV27,.,.
CASSLGRGALYEQYF,TGTGCCAGCAGCTTAGGCCGCGGAGCGCTTTACGAGCAGTACTTC,TRBJ2-7,TRBV11-2,many,.
CASSPYLGGVETDTQYF,TGTGCCAGCAGCCCTTACCTTGGAGGGGTTGAAACAGATACGCAGTATTTT,TRBJ2-3,TRBV6-1,.,.
CASRGSGRALADTQYF,TGTGCCAGCAGAGGTAGCGGGAGGGCCCTGGCAGATACGCAGTATTTT,TRBJ2-3,TRBV28,many,TRBD2
CSASLDRAGKNIQYF,TGCAGTGCTAGCCTAGACAGGGCTGGCAAAAACATTCAGTACTTC,TRBJ2-4,TRBV20-1,many,TRBD1
CASSQSGGSPLHF,TGTGCCAGCAGCCAAAGTGGGGGCTCACCCCTCCACTTT,TRBJ1-6,TRBV3-1,.,.
CASSVRGDGRTQETQYF,TGTGCCAGCAGCGTAAGGGGGGACGGTAGAACCCAAGAGACCCAGTACTTC,TRBJ2-5,TRBV9,few,.
CASNKRRTGRVNEQFF,TGTGCCAGCAACAAAAGAAGGACAGGACGGGTCAATGAGCAGTTCTTC,TRBJ2-1,TRBV6-1,.,TRBD1
CASTKGASGMYEQYF,TGTGCCAGCACTAAAGGGGCTAGCGGGATGTACGAGCAGTACTTC,TRBJ2-7,TRBV28,many,TRBD2
CASSNQHRQGGSALWQFF,TGTGCCAGTAGTAACCAACATCGACAGGGGGGGTCGGCGCTCTGGCAATTCTTC,TRBJ2-1,TRBV19,.,TRBD1
CSVEVTLHPYEQYF,TGCAGCGTTGAGGTCACCCTTCACCCCTACGAGCAGTACTTC,TRBJ2-7,TRBV29-1,once,.
CASSALFLQNTEAFF,TGTGCCAGCTCAGCCCTTTTTCTACAGAACACTGAAGCTTTCTTT,TRBJ1-1,TRBV18,few,.
CAWSPGGWGTEAFF,TGTGCCTGGAGCCCAGGTGGATGGGGCACTGAAGCTTTCTTT,TRBJ1-1,TRBV30,many,.
CASSPGDIGYTF,TGTGCCAGCTCACCCGGGGACATAGGCTACACCTTC,TRBJ1-2,TRBV18,many,.
CASSIGGPSYGYTF,TGTGCCAGTAGTATCGGAGGCCCCTCCTATGGCTACACCTTC,TRBJ1-2,TRBV19,.,.
CASRRNPGNLLTEAFF,TGTGCCAGCAGGCGAAACCCCGGGAATCTGCTCACTGAAGCTTTCTTT,TRBJ1-1,TRBV7-3,.,.
CASSGTGIYNEQFF,TGTGCCAGTTCCGGGACAGGGATCTACAATGAGCAGTTCTTC,TRBJ2-1,TRBV12-3/TRBV12-4,many,TRBD1
CASIRSIDSRYGYTF,TGTGCCAGTATTAGGTCGATTGACAGCCGGTATGGCTACACCTTC,TRBJ1-2,TRBV12-3/TRBV12-4,many,.
CASSLAPIGLSYEQYF,TGTGCCAGCAGCTTAGCACCCATTGGGCTATCCTACGAGCAGTACTTC,TRBJ2-7,TRBV7-9,few,.
CASSLARGGDGNQPQHF,TGTGCCAGCAGCTTAGCTAGGGGGGGGGACGGCAATCAGCCCCAGCATTTT,TRBJ1-5,TRBV7-9,many,.
CSARNRGRFNSNQPQHF,TGCAGTGCTAGGAACAGGGGAAGATTTAATAGCAATCAGCCCCAGCATTTT,TRBJ1-5,TRBV20-1,many,TRBD1
CASLGVGTGGDTQYF,TGTGCCAGCCTCGGGGTAGGAACGGGGGGAGATACGCAGTATTTT,TRBJ2-3,TRBV28,.,TRBD2
CASSATTGTYSYEQYF,TGCGCCAGCAGCGCCACTACCGGGACGTACTCCTACGAGCAGTACTTC,TRBJ2-7,TRBV5-1,few,.
CASNPGGRTEAFF,TGTGCCAGCAATCCCGGGGGGCGCACTGAAGCTTTCTTT,TRBJ1-1,TRBV12-3/TRBV12-4,many,.
CASSVNPDFEQFF,TGTGCCAGCAGCGTAAATCCGGACTTTGAGCAGTTCTTC,TRBJ2-1,TRBV7-2,many,.
CASSLSIERVGGNQPQHF,TGTGCCAGCAGTTTGAGTATTGAGAGGGTAGGGGGCAATCAGCCCCAGCATTTT,TRBJ1-5,TRBV27,many,.
CASSRTGGGGISNQPQHF,TGTGCCAGCTCACGTACAGGGGGCGGTGGCATTAGCAATCAGCCCCAGCATTTT,TRBJ1-5,TRBV18,.,TRBD1
CASSPPNGTREKLFF,TGTGCCAGCAGCCCCCCTAACGGGACAAGGGAAAAACTGTTTTTT,TRBJ1-4,TRBV9,.,.
CASSPGQGLSNQPQHF,TGTGCCAGCAGCCCGGGACAGGGCCTCTCCAATCAGCCCCAGCATTTT,TRBJ1-5,TRBV3-1,.,TRBD1